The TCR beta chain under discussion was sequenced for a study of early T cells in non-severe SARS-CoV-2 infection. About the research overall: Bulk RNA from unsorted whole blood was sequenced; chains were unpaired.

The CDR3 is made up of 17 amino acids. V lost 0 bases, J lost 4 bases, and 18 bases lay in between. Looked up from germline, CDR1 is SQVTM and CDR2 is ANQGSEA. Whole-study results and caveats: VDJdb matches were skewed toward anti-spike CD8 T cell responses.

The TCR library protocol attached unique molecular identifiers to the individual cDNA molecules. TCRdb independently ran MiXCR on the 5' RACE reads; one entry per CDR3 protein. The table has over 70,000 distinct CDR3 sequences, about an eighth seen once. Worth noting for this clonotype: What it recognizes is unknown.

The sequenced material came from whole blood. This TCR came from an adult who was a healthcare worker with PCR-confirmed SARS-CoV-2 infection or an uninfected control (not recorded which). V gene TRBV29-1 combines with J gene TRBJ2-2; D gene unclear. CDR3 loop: CSVEDWGTPQATGELFF. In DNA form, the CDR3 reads TGCAGCGTTGAAGATTGGGGAACACCTCAAGCCACCGGGGAGCTGTTTTTT.